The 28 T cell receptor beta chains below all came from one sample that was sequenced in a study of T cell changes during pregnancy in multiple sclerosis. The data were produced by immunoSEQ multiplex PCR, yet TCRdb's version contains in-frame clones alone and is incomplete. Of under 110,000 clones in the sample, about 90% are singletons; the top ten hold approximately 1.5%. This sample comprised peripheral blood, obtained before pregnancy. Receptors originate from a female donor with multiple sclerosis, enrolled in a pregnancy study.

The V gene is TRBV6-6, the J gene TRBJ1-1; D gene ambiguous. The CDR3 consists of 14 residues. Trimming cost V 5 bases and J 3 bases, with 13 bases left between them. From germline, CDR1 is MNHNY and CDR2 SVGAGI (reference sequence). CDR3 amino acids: CASSLRNTDTEAFF. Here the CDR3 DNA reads TGTGCCAGCAGTCTCAGGAACACTGACACTGAAGCTTTCTTT.

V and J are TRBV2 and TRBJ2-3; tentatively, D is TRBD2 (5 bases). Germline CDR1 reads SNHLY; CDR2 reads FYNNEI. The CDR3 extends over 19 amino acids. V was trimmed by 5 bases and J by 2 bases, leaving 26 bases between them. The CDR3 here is CASSRRFLGKVPTTDTQYF. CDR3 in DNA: TGTGCCAGCAGTAGGAGGTTTTTGGGGAAAGTTCCGACCACAGATACGCAGTATTTT.

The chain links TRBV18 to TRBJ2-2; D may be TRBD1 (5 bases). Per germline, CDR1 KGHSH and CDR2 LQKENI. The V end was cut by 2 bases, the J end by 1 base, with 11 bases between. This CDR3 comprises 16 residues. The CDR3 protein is CASSPYPDRNTGELFF. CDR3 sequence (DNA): TGTGCCAGCTCACCATACCCCGACAGGAACACCGGGGAGCTGTTTTTT.

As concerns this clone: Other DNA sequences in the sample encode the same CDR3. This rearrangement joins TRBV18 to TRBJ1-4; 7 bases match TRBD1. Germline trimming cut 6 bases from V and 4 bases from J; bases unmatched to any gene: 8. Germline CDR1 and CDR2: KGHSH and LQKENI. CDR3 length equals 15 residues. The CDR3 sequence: CASSFVGQSNEKLFF. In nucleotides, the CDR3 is TGTGCCAGCTCGTTCGTGGGACAGAGTAATGAAAAACTGTTTTTT.

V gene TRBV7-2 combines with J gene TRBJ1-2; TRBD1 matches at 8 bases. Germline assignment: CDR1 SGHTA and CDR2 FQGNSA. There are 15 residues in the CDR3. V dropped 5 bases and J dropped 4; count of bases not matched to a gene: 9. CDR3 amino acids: CASSINRGISYGYTF. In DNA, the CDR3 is TGTGCCAGCAGCATTAACAGGGGGATTTCCTATGGCTACACCTTC.

The CDR3 nucleotides are TGTGCCAGCAGCGAGGGACAGACTAATGAAAAACTGTTTTTT. This gives the protein CASSEGQTNEKLFF. The chain combines TRBV5-4 with TRBJ1-4; TRBD1 matches 7 bases. The trim removed 4 bases at V and 2 bases at J, leaving 2 bases unmatched. CDR1 SGHNT and CDR2 YYREEE come from the germline V gene (reference sequence). This CDR3 comprises 14 residues.

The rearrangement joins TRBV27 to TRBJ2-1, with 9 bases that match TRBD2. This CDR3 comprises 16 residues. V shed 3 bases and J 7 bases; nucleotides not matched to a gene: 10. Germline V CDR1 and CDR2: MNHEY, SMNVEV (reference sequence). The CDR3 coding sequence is TGTGCCAGCAGTTTGGCCGGTAGCGGGAGATGGAATGAGCAGTTCTTC. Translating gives CASSLAGSGRWNEQFF.

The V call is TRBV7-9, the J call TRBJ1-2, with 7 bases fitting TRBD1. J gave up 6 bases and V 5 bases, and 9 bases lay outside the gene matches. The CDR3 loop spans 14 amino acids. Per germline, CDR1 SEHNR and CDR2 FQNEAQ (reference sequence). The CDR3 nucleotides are TGTGCCAGCAGCCCCGTTCGGCAGGGGGATGGCTACACCTTC. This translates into CASSPVRQGDGYTF.

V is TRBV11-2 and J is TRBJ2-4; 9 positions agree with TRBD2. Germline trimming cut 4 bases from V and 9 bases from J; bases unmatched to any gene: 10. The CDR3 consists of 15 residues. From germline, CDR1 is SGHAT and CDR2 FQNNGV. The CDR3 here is CASSSTWTSVPIQYF. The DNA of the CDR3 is TGTGCCAGCAGCTCGACCTGGACTAGCGTTCCCATTCAGTACTTC.

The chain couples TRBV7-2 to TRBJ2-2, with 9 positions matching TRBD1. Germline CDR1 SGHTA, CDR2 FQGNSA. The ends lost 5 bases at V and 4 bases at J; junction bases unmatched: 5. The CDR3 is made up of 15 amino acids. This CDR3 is CASSQQGAGTGELFF. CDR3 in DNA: TGTGCCAGCAGCCAACAGGGGGCGGGCACCGGGGAGCTGTTTTTT.

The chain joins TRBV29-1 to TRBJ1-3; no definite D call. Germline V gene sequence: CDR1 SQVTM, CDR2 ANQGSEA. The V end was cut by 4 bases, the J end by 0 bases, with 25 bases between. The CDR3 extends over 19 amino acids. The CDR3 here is CSVAGVPGKHDRSGNTIYF. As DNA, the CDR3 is TGCAGCGTTGCCGGGGTTCCTGGAAAACACGACCGCTCTGGAAACACCATATATTTT.

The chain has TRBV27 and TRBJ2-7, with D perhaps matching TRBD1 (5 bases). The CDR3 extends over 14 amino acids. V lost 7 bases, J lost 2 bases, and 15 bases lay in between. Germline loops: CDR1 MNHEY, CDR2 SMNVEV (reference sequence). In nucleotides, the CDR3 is TGTGCCAGCATCCGGTTAACAGGAGCCTACGAGCAGTACTTC. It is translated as CASIRLTGAYEQYF.

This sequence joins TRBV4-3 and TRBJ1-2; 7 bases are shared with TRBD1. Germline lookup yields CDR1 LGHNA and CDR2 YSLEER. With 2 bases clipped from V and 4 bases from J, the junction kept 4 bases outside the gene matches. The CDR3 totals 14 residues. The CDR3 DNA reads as TGCGCCAGCAGCCAATGGGGACAGCTCTATGGCTACACCTTC. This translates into CASSQWGQLYGYTF.

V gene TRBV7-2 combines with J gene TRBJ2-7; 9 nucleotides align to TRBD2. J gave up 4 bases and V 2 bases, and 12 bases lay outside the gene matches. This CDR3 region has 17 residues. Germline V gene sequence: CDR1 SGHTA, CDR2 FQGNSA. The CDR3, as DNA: TGTGCCAGCAGCTTACGCCCGACTAGCGGATTAGCTTACGAGCAGTACTTC. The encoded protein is CASSLRPTSGLAYEQYF.

The CDR3, as DNA: TGTGCCAGCAGCTTAGAACAAGCGTCTGGGGCCAACGTCCTGACTTTC. This encodes CASSLEQASGANVLTF. This rearrangement joins TRBV7-6 to TRBJ2-6; D is uncertain. This CDR3 is 16 amino acids long. Germline V gene sequence: CDR1 SGHVS, CDR2 FNYEAQ. V was pared by 1 base and J by 1 base, with 8 bases between. Complete variable domain (other parts from reference TRBV7-6 and TRBJ2-6): GAGVSQSPRYKVTKRGQDVALRCDPISGHVSLYWYRQALGQGPEFLTYFNYEAQQDKSGLPNDRFSAERPEGSISTLTIQRTEQRDSAMYRCASSLEQASGANVLTFGAGSRLTVL.

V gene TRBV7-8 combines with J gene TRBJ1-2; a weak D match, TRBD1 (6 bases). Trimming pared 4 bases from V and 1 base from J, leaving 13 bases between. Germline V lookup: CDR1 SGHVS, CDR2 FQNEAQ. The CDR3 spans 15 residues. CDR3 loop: CASSYTGSINYGYTF. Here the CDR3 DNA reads TGTGCCAGCAGCTATACAGGGTCTATTAACTATGGCTACACCTTC. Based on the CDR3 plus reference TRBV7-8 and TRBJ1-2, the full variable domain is GAGVSQSPRYKVAKRGQDVALRCDPISGHVSLFWYQQALGQGPEFLTYFQNEAQLDKSGLPSDRFFAERPEGSVSTLKIQRTQQEDSAVYLCASSYTGSINYGYTFGSGTRLTVV.

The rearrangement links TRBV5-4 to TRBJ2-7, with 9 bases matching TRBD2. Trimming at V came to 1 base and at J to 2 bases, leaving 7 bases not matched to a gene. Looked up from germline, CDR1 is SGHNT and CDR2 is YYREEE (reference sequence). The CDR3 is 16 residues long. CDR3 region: CASSLLLAGRTYEQYF. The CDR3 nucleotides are TGTGCCAGCAGCTTGTTACTAGCGGGCCGAACCTACGAGCAGTACTTC.

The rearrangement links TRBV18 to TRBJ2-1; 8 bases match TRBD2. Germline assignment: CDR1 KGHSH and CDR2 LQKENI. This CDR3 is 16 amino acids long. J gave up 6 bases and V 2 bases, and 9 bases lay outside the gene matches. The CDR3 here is CASSPRQLAGLNEQFF. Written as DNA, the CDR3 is TGTGCCAGCTCACCAAGGCAGCTAGCGGGTCTCAATGAGCAGTTCTTC.

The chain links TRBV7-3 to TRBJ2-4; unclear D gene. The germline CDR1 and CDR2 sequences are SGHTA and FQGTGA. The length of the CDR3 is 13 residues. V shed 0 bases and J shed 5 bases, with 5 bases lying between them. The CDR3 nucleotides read TGTGCCAGCAGCTTAACGACTGAAAACATTCAGTACTTC. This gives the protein CASSLTTENIQYF.

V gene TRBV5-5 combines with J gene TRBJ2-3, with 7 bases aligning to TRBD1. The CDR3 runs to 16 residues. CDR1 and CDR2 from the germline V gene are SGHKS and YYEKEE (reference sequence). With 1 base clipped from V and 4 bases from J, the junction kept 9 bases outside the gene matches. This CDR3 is CASSLSEKGAADTQYF. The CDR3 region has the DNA TGTGCCAGCAGCTTGAGCGAGAAGGGGGCTGCAGATACGCAGTATTTT.

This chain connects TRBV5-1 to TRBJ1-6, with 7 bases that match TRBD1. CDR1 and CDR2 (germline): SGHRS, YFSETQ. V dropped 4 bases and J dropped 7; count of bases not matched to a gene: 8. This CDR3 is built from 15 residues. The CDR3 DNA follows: TGCGCCAGCAGCACTACCGGGACAGAGAATTCACCCCTCCACTTT. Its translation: CASSTTGTENSPLHF.

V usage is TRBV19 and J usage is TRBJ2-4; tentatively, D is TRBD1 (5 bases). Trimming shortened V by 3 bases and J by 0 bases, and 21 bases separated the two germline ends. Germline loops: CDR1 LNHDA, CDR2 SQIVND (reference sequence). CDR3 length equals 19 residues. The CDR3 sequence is CASSIKGRVSNLAKNIQYF. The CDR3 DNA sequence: TGTGCCAGTAGTATCAAGGGCAGGGTTTCGAACTTAGCCAAAAACATTCAGTACTTC.

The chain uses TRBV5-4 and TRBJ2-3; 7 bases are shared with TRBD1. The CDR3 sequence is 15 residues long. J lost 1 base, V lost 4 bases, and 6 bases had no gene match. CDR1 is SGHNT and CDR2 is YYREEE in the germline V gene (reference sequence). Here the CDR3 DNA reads TGTGCCAGCAGCCCTCGACAGGGCCGCACAGATACGCAGTATTTT. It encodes CASSPRQGRTDTQYF.

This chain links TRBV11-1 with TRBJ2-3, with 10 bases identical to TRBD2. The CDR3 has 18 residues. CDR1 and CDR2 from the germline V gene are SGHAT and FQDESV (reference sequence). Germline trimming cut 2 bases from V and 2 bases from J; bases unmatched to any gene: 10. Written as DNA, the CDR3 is TGTGCCAGCAGCTTATACGCTAGCGGGGGAACCAACACAGATACGCAGTATTTT. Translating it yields CASSLYASGGTNTDTQYF. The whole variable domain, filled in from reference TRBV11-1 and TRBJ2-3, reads EAEVAQSPRYKITEKSQAVAFWCDPISGHATLYWYRQILGQGPELLVQFQDESVVDDSQLPKDRFSAERLKGVDSTLKIQPAELGDSAMYLCASSLYASGGTNTDTQYFGPGTRLTVL.

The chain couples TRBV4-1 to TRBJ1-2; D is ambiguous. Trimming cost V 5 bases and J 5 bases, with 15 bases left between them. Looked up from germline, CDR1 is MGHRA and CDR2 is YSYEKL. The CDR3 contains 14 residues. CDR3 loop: CASSTPADLYGYTF. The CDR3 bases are TGCGCCAGCAGCACCCCGGCGGATCTTTATGGCTACACCTTC.

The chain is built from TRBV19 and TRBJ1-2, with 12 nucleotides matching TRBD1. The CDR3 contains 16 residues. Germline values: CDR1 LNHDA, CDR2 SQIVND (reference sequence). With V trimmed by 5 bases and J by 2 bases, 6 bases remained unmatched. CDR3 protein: CASSFSGTGGNYGYTF. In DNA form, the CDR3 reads TGTGCCAGTAGTTTCTCTGGGACAGGGGGCAACTATGGCTACACCTTC.

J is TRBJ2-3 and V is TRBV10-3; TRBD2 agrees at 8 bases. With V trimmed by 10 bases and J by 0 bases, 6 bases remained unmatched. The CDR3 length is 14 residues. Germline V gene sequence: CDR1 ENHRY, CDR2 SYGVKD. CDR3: CATGPSGSTDTQYF. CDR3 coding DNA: TGTGCCACCGGACCTAGCGGGAGCACAGATACGCAGTATTTT.

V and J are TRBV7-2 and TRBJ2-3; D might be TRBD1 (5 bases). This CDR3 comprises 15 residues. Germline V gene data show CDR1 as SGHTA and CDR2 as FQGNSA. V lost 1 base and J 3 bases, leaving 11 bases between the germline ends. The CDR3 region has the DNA TGTGCCAGCAGCTTAGAGCAGGGCCCGACAGATACGCAGTATTTT. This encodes CASSLEQGPTDTQYF.